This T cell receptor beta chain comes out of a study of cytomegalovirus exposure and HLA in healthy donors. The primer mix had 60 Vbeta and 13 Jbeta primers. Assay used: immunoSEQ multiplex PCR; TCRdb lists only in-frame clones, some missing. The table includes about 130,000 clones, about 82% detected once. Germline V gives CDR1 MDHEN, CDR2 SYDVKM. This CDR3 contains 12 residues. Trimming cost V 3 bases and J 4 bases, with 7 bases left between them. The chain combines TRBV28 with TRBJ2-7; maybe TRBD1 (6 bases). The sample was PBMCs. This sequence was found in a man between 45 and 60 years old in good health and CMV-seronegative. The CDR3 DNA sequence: TGTGCCAGCAGTTTGAGGGGGTACGAGCAGTACGTC. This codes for CASSLRGYEQYV.